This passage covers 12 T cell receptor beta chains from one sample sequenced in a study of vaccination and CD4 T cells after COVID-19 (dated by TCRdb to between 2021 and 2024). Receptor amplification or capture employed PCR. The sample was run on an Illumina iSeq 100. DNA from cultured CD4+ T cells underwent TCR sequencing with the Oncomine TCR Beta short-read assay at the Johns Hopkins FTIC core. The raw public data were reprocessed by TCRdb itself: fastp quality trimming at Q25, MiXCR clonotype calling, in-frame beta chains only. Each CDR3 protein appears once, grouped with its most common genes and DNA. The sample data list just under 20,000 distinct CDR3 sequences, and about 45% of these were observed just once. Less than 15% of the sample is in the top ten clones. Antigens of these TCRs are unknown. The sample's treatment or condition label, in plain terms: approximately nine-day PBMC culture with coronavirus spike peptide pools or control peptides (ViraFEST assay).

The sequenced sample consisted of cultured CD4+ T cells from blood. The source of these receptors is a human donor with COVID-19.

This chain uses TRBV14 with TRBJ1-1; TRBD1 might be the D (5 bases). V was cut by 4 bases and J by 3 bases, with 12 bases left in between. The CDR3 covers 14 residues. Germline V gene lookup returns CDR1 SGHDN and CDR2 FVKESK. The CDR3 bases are TGTGCCAGCAGCCCTATGACAGCGTACACTGAAGCTTTCTTT. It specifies CASSPMTAYTEAFF.

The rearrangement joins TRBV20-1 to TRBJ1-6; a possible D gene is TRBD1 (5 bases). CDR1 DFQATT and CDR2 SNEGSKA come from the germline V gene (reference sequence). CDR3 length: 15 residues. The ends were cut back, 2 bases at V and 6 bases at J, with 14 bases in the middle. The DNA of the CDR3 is TGCAGTGCTAGATGGCTGAGTGGGGCTAATTCACCCCTCCACTTT. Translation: CSARWLSGANSPLHF.

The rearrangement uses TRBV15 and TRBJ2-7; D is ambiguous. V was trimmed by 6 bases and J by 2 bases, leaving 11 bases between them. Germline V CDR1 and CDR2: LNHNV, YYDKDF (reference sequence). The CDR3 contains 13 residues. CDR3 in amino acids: CATRDVATYEQYF. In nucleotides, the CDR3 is TGTGCCACCAGGGACGTGGCCACCTACGAGCAGTACTTC.

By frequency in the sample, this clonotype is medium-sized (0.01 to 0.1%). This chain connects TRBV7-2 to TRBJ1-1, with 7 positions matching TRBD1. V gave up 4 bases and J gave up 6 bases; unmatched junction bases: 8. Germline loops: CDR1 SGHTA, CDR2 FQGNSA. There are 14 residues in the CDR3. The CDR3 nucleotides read TGTGCCAGCAGCTCTAGACAGGGAAAATCTGAAGCTTTCTTT. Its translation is CASSSRQGKSEAFF.

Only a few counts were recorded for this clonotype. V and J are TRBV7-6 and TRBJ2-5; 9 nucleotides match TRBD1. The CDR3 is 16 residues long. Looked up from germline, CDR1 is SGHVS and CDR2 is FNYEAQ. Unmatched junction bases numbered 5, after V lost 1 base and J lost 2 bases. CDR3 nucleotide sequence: TGTGCCAGCAGCTTAGGACAGGGGGTGACGCAAGAGACCCAGTACTTC. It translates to CASSLGQGVTQETQYF.

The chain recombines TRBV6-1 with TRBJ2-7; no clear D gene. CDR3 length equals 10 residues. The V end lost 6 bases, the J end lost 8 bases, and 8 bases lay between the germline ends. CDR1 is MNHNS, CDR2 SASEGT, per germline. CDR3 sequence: CASRAYKQYF. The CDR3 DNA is TGTGCCAGCAGGGCATATAAGCAGTACTTC.

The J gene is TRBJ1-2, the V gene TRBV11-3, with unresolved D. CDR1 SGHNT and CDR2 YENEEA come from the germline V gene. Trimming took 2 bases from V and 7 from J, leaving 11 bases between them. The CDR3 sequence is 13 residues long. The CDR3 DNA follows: TGTGCCAGCAGCTTAATCGCCGGTGGTGGCTACACCTTC. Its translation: CASSLIAGGGYTF.

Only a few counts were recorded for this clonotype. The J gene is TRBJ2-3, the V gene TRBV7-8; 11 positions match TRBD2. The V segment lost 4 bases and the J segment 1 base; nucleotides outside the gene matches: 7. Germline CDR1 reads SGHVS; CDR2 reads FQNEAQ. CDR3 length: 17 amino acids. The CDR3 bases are TGTGCCAGCAGCTCACCTCTAGCGGGGGGCGGCACAGATACGCAGTATTTT. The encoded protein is CASSSPLAGGGTDTQYF.

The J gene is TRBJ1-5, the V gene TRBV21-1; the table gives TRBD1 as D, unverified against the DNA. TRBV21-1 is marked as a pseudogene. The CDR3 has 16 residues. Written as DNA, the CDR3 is TGTGCCAGCAGCTACCGCGGGACAGGAGGCAATCAGCCCCAGCATTTT. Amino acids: CASSYRGTGGNQPQHF.

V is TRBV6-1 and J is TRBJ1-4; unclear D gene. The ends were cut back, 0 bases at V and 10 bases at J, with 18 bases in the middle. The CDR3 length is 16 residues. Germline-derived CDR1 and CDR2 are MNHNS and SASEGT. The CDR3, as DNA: TGTGCCAGCAGTGAAGCTTCCGGGTGGCCCCAGGCAAAACTGTTTTTT. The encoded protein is CASSEASGWPQAKLFF.

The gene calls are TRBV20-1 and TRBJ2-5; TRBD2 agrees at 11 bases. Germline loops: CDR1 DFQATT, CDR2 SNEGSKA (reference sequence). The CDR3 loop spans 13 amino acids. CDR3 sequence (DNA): TGCAGCCTGACTAGCGGGGTGCTTGGGACCCAGTACTTC. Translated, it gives CSLTSGVLGTQYF.

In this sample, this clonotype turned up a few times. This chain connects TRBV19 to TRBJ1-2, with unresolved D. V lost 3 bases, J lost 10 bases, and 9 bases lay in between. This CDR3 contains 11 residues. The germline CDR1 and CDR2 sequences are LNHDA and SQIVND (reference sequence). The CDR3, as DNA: TGTGCCAGTAGTATCGGTGGAGTCTACACCTTC. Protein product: CASSIGGVYTF. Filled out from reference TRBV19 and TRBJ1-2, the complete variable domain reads DGGITQSPKYLFRKEGQNVTLSCEQNLNHDAMYWYRQDPGQGLRLIYYSQIVNDFQKGDIAEGYSVSREKKESFPLTVTSAQKNPTAFYLCASSIGGVYTFGSGTRLTVV.